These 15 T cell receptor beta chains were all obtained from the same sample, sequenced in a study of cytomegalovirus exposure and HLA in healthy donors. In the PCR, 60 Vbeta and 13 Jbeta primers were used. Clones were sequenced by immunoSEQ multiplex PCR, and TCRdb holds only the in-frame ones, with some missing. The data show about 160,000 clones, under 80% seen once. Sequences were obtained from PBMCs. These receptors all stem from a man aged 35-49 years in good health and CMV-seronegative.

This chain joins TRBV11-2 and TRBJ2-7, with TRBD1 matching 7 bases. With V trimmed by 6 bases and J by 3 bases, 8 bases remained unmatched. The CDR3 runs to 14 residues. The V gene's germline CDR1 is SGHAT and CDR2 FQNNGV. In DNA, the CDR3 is TGTGCCAGCAGTCCGACAGGGCTCTACTACGAGCAGTACTTC. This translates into CASSPTGLYYEQYF.

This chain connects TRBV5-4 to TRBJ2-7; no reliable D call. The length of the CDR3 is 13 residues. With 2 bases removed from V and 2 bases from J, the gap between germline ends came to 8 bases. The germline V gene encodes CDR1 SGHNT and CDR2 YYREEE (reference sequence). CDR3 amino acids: CASSLISAYEQYF. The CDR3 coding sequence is TGTGCCAGCAGCTTAATTTCAGCCTACGAGCAGTACTTC.

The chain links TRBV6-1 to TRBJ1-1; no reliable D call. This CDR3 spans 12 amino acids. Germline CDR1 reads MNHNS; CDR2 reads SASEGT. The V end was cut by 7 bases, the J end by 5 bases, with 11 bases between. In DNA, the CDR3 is TGTGCCAGCACCTCCTCCGGTACTGAAGCTTTCTTT. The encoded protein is CASTSSGTEAFF.

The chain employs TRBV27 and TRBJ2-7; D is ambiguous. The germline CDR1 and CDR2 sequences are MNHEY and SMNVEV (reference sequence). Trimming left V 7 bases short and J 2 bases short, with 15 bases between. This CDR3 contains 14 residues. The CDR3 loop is CASTQVGGTYEQYF. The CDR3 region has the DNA TGTGCCAGCACTCAAGTCGGCGGAACCTACGAGCAGTACTTC.

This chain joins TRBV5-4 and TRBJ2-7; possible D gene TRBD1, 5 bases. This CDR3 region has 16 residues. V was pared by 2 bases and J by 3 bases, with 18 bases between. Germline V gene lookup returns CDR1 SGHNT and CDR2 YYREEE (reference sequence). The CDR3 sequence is CASSFGATRGVYEQYF. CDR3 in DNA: TGTGCCAGCAGCTTTGGGGCCACCCGTGGGGTCTACGAGCAGTACTTC.

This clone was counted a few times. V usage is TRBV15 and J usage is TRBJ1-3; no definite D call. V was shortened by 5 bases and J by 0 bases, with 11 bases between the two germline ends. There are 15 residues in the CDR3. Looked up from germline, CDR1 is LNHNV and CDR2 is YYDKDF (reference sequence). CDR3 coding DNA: TGTGCCACCAGCCCACAGTCCTTCTCTGGAAACACCATATATTTT. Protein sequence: CATSPQSFSGNTIYF.

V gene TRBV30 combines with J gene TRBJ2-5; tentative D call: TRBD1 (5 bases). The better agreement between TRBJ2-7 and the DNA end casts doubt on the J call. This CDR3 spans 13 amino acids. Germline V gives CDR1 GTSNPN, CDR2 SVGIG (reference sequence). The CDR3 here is CAWSQDSEYEQYF. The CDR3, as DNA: TGTGCCTGGAGTCAAGACAGTGAGTACGAGCAGTACTTC.

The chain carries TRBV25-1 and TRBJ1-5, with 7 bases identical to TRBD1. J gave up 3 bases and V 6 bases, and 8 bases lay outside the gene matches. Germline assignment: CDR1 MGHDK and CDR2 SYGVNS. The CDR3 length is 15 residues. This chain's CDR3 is CASSPSTGPNQPQHF. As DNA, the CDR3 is TGTGCCAGCAGCCCCTCGACAGGGCCCAATCAGCCCCAGCATTTT.

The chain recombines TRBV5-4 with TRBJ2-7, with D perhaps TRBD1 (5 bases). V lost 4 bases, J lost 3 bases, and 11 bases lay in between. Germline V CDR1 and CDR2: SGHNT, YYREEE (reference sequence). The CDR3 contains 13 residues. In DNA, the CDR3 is TGTGCCAGCAGCGCCGACAGAAACTACGAGCAGTACTTC. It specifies CASSADRNYEQYF.

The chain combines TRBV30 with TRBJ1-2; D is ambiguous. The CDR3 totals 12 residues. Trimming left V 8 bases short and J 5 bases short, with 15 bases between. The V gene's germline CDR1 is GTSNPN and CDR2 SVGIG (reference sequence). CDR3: CAGQSNGYGYTF. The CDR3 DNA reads TGTGCCGGGCAGTCCAATGGTTATGGCTACACCTTC.

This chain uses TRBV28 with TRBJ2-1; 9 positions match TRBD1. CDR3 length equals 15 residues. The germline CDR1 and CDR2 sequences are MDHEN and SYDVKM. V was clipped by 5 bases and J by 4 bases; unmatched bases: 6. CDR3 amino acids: CASSKQGAVYNEQFF. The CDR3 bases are TGTGCCAGCAGTAAACAGGGGGCGGTATACAATGAGCAGTTCTTC.

CDR3 DNA sequence: TGCAGCGCCGAGCGGTGGAGGGAGCAGAGCACAGATACGCAGTATTTT. It encodes CSAERWREQSTDTQYF. The rearrangement uses TRBV29-1 and TRBJ2-3; D possibly corresponds to TRBD2 (6 bases). CDR1 and CDR2 from the germline V gene are SQVTM and ANQGSEA. The CDR3 is 16 amino acids. Trimming cost V 7 bases and J 0 bases, with 20 bases left between them.

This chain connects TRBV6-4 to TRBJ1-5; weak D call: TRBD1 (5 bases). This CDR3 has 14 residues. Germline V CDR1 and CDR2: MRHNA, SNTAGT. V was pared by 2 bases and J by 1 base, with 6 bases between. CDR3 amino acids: CASSDGGSNQPQHF. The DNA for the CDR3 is TGTGCCAGCAGTGACGGGGGGAGCAATCAGCCCCAGCATTTT.

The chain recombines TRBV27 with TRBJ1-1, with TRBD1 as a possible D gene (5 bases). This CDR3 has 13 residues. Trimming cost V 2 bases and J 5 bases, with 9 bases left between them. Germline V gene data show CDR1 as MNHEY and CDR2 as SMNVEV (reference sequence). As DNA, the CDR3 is TGTGCCAGCAGTTTAGGGGCAGGGACTGAAGCTTTCTTT. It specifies CASSLGAGTEAFF.

Here the CDR3 reads CASSRGDLYEQYF. For the CDR3, the DNA is TGTGCCAGCAGTAGGGGCGACCTTTACGAGCAGTACTTC. The V gene is TRBV28, the J gene TRBJ2-7, with D tentatively TRBD1 (5 bases). The CDR3 has 13 amino acids. Per germline, CDR1 MDHEN and CDR2 SYDVKM. Trimming stripped 5 bases from V and 4 bases from J, with 12 bases between. The whole variable domain, filled in from reference TRBV28 and TRBJ2-7, reads DVKVTQSSRYLVKRTGEKVFLECVQDMDHENMFWYRQDPGLGLRLIYFSYDVKMKEKGDIPEGYSVSREKKERFSLILESASTNQTSMYLCASSRGDLYEQYFGPGTRLTVT.